This T cell receptor (beta chain) was captured by sequencing in a study of T cell responses to AZD1222 COVID-19 vaccine. Study-wide background: Combined were second doses at about 4 or about 12 weeks.

V shed 4 bases and J shed 5 bases, with 18 bases lying between them. CDR1 is SGHDN and CDR2 is FVKESK in the germline V gene. The CDR3 is 15 amino acids. Notes on this clone: Its antigen is as yet unknown.

Sequencing was performed with immunoSEQ multiplex PCR; in TCRdb, only in-frame clones are kept and a portion is missing. The data hold around 150,000 clones, with 85% to 90% observed a single time. General observations from the study: Most donors were white British and more were female, and clonal diversity was possibly underestimated.

This receptor was identified in an adult in good health. This sequence joins TRBV14 and TRBJ2-7, with D tentatively TRBD1 (6 bases). Material: peripheral blood, obtained on day 0 of AZD1222 vaccination. CDR3 amino acids: CASSRPGRGLNEQYF. For the CDR3, the DNA is TGTGCCAGCAGCCGCCCCGGAAGGGGGTTAAACGAGCAGTACTTC.